One T cell receptor (beta chain) is described in this entry. This sample is part of a study of blood T cell repertoires in COVID-19. Looking at the study overall: COVID-19 samples from acute and convalescent phases originated in the United States, Italy and Spain. Sources were T cells, B-cell-depleted T cells, or PBMCs; the material itself was cDNA or gDNA.

In the original workflow: Reference gene primer amplification yielded estimated nucleated cell counts. TCRdb's table, derived via immunoSEQ multiplex PCR, lists solely in-frame clones and lacks some. V and J calls and clone size come straight from that table; D and trimming were deduced from the DNA. This table holds 40,000 to 50,000 clones, nearly 90% found once. Germline CDR1 reads GTSNPN; CDR2 reads SVGIG (reference sequence). This CDR3 contains 14 residues. Trimming cost V 4 bases and J 7 bases; bases outside gene matches: 12. What was sequenced was peripheral blood. The chain links TRBV30 to TRBJ2-5; 7 bases align to TRBD2. This TCR was recovered from a man in his 60s with acute or convalescent COVID-19. In DNA form, the CDR3 reads TGTGCCTGGAAGAAGGTGAGCGGGGTTGGGACCCAGTACTTC. Amino acid sequence: CAWKKVSGVGTQYF.